This is a list of T cell receptor beta chains from one sample in a study of blood T cell repertoires in COVID-19. Profiled with immunoSEQ multiplex PCR; TCRdb holds only in-frame clones, not every one. Of 15,000 or so clones listed, about 89% were seen once; the top ten hold roughly 2.3%. Sequences were obtained from peripheral blood. The receptors were sampled from a woman aged 70-85 years in a cohort sampled during active or convalescent COVID-19. CDR3s include the opening cysteine and the closing phenylalanine or tryptophan. The order of the fields is D gene, V gene, clone size, J gene, CDR3 protein, CDR3 DNA. D genes are given only for firm matches. Only part of the rows carry a size: once, few, many, or a class if the clone is expanded.

d_call: NA
v_call: TRBV7-9
clone_size: NA
j_call: TRBJ1-6
cdr3_aa: CASSLKAQALHF
cdr3_nt: TGTGCCAGCAGCTTAAAAGCTCAGGCCCTCCACTTT

d_call: TRBD2
v_call: TRBV7-2
clone_size: NA
j_call: TRBJ2-5
cdr3_aa: CASSLSGGRQETQYF
cdr3_nt: TGTGCCAGCAGCCTTAGCGGGGGTAGACAAGAGACCCAGTACTTC

d_call: NA
v_call: TRBV7-9
clone_size: NA
j_call: TRBJ1-1
cdr3_aa: CASSEQGGNTEAFF
cdr3_nt: TGTGCCAGCAGCGAACAGGGTGGGAACACTGAAGCTTTCTTT

d_call: NA
v_call: TRBV15
clone_size: NA
j_call: TRBJ1-2
cdr3_aa: CATSRDRTGSGYTF
cdr3_nt: TGTGCCACCAGCAGAGATAGAACAGGGAGCGGCTACACCTTC

d_call: TRBD1
v_call: TRBV4-1
clone_size: NA
j_call: TRBJ1-5
cdr3_aa: CASSLGQGVSNQPQHF
cdr3_nt: TGCGCCAGCAGTTTGGGACAGGGGGTTAGCAATCAGCCCCAGCATTTT

d_call: TRBD1
v_call: TRBV3-1/TRBV3-2
clone_size: NA
j_call: TRBJ1-1
cdr3_aa: CASSQGDRGPEAFF
cdr3_nt: TGTGCCAGCAGCCAGGGGGACAGGGGGCCTGAAGCTTTCTTT

d_call: NA
v_call: TRBV11-2
clone_size: NA
j_call: TRBJ1-2
cdr3_aa: CASSSPKMWHPYGYTF
cdr3_nt: TGTGCCAGCAGCTCCCCCAAAATGTGGCATCCCTATGGCTACACCTTC

d_call: NA
v_call: TRBV28
clone_size: NA
j_call: TRBJ2-1
cdr3_aa: CASSLTQGHEQFF
cdr3_nt: TGTGCCAGCAGTTTGACCCAGGGGCATGAGCAGTTCTTC

d_call: TRBD2
v_call: TRBV13
clone_size: NA
j_call: TRBJ2-3
cdr3_aa: CASSFLRGGGTDTQYF
cdr3_nt: TGTGCCAGCAGCTTCCTACGGGGGGGTGGCACAGATACGCAGTATTTT

d_call: NA
v_call: TRBV12-5
clone_size: NA
j_call: TRBJ2-1
cdr3_aa: CASGLYGQKQFF
cdr3_nt: TGTGCTAGTGGTTTGTATGGGCAGAAGCAGTTCTTC

d_call: TRBD2
v_call: TRBV18
clone_size: NA
j_call: TRBJ2-1
cdr3_aa: CASSPEAPGLAGAHYNEQFF
cdr3_nt: TGTGCCAGCTCACCAGAGGCACCGGGACTAGCGGGGGCTCACTATAATGAGCAGTTCTTC

d_call: NA
v_call: TRBV20-1
clone_size: NA
j_call: TRBJ1-2
cdr3_aa: CSATQNYGYTF
cdr3_nt: TGCAGTGCGACTCAAAACTATGGCTACACCTTC

d_call: NA
v_call: TRBV12-3/TRBV12-4
clone_size: NA
j_call: TRBJ1-5
cdr3_aa: CASSWGGKEPQHF
cdr3_nt: TGTGCCAGCAGTTGGGGGGGCAAGGAGCCCCAGCATTTT

d_call: NA
v_call: TRBV28
clone_size: NA
j_call: TRBJ2-7
cdr3_aa: CASRALPTYEQYF
cdr3_nt: TGTGCCAGCAGGGCCTTACCCACCTACGAGCAGTACTTC

d_call: NA
v_call: TRBV3-1/TRBV3-2
clone_size: NA
j_call: TRBJ2-3
cdr3_aa: CASSQDGARTQYF
cdr3_nt: TGTGCCAGCAGCCAAGATGGTGCTAGAACGCAGTATTTT

d_call: NA
v_call: TRBV3-1/TRBV3-2
clone_size: NA
j_call: TRBJ2-4
cdr3_aa: CASSHFAAGIAKNIQYF
cdr3_nt: TGTGCCAGCAGCCATTTCGCGGCAGGGATAGCCAAAAACATTCAGTACTTC

d_call: NA
v_call: TRBV11-2
clone_size: NA
j_call: TRBJ1-1
cdr3_aa: CASTRDTKNTEAFF
cdr3_nt: TGTGCCAGCACCCGAGACACGAAGAACACTGAAGCTTTCTTT

d_call: NA
v_call: TRBV9
clone_size: NA
j_call: TRBJ1-6
cdr3_aa: CASSPSDTSPLHF
cdr3_nt: TGTGCCAGCAGCCCATCGGACACTTCACCCCTCCACTTT

d_call: NA
v_call: TRBV7-9
clone_size: NA
j_call: TRBJ1-1
cdr3_aa: CASSTRLEAFF
cdr3_nt: TGTGCCAGCAGCACTAGGCTCGAAGCTTTCTTT

d_call: NA
v_call: TRBV6-5
clone_size: NA
j_call: TRBJ1-2
cdr3_aa: CASRSGGWYGYTF
cdr3_nt: TGTGCCAGCAGGAGTGGGGGCTGGTATGGCTACACCTTC

d_call: NA
v_call: TRBV6-5
clone_size: NA
j_call: TRBJ1-2
cdr3_aa: CASSPGEVGGYTF
cdr3_nt: TGTGCCAGCAGTCCAGGGGAAGTGGGTGGCTACACCTTC

d_call: TRBD1
v_call: TRBV5-6
clone_size: NA
j_call: TRBJ2-1
cdr3_aa: CASSFDPTGASGEQFF
cdr3_nt: TGTGCCAGCAGCTTCGACCCGACAGGGGCTAGTGGTGAGCAGTTCTTC

d_call: TRBD1
v_call: TRBV7-9
clone_size: NA
j_call: TRBJ2-1
cdr3_aa: CASSPPGTVYNEQFF
cdr3_nt: TGTGCCAGCAGTCCACCCGGGACAGTCTACAATGAGCAGTTCTTC

d_call: NA
v_call: TRBV4-3
clone_size: once
j_call: TRBJ1-2
cdr3_aa: CASSQDLGQGLYGYTF
cdr3_nt: TGCGCCAGCAGCCAAGATTTGGGGCAGGGGTTATATGGCTACACCTTC

d_call: NA
v_call: TRBV12-3/TRBV12-4
clone_size: NA
j_call: TRBJ1-2
cdr3_aa: CASSFGLQVGYTF
cdr3_nt: TGTGCCAGCAGTTTCGGGCTACAGGTCGGCTACACCTTC

d_call: TRBD2
v_call: TRBV19
clone_size: NA
j_call: TRBJ2-1
cdr3_aa: CASSRKRSGLAGYNEQFF
cdr3_nt: TGTGCCAGTAGTCGTAAAAGGTCGGGACTAGCGGGGTACAATGAGCAGTTCTTC

d_call: TRBD1
v_call: TRBV6-5
clone_size: NA
j_call: TRBJ1-3
cdr3_aa: CASRGTERNTIYF
cdr3_nt: TGTGCCAGCAGGGGGACAGAGAGAAACACCATATATTTT

d_call: TRBD1
v_call: TRBV28
clone_size: NA
j_call: TRBJ1-5
cdr3_aa: CASSLGQGARQPQHF
cdr3_nt: TGTGCCAGCAGTTTAGGACAGGGGGCGCGACAGCCCCAGCATTTT

d_call: NA
v_call: TRBV4-1
clone_size: NA
j_call: TRBJ1-5
cdr3_aa: CASSQDSSGMILNQPQHF
cdr3_nt: TGCGCCAGCAGCCAAGATTCGTCAGGGATGATCCTAAATCAGCCCCAGCATTTT

d_call: NA
v_call: TRBV3-1/TRBV3-2
clone_size: NA
j_call: TRBJ2-5
cdr3_aa: CASSLTSFQETQYF
cdr3_nt: TGTGCCAGCAGCCTTACTAGTTTCCAAGAGACCCAGTACTTC

d_call: NA
v_call: TRBV7-3
clone_size: NA
j_call: TRBJ2-1
cdr3_aa: CASSLTTPSSYNEQFF
cdr3_nt: TGTGCCAGCAGCTTAACGACCCCTAGCTCCTACAATGAGCAGTTCTTC

d_call: NA
v_call: TRBV27
clone_size: NA
j_call: TRBJ2-4
cdr3_aa: CASSYRVAKNIQYF
cdr3_nt: TGTGCCAGCAGTTACAGGGTTGCCAAAAACATTCAGTACTTC

d_call: TRBD1
v_call: TRBV27
clone_size: NA
j_call: TRBJ2-2
cdr3_aa: CASSFGQGGTGELFF
cdr3_nt: TGTGCCAGCAGTTTCGGACAGGGGGGGACCGGGGAGCTGTTTTTT